This TCR beta chain was observed in a study of blood T cell repertoires in COVID-19. About the study: Sources were T cells, B-cell-depleted T cells, or PBMCs; the material itself was cDNA or gDNA.

Original methodology: Counts of nucleated cells, estimated from reference gene primer amplification, were obtained. The repertoire was sequenced with immunoSEQ multiplex PCR; TCRdb's copy has only in-frame clones and lacks some. V, J and clone size were drawn from that table, and D and trimming were deduced from the DNA. The sample yields 200,000 to 300,000 clones, about nine tenths seen once. Enrolment of Seattle patients took place during active infection, and they were followed longitudinally. The clonotype was recovered from a man aged 25 to 40 with COVID-19, enrolled during active disease. Source material: peripheral blood.

The DNA for the CDR3 is TGTGCCAGTAGTCTGAACTTAAATCAGCCCCAGCATTTT. Its protein product is CASSLNLNQPQHF. The chain couples TRBV19 to TRBJ1-5; D uncertain. V was trimmed by 5 bases and J by 4 bases, leaving 9 bases between them. Germline V gene data show CDR1 as LNHDA and CDR2 as SQIVND (reference sequence). The CDR3 has 13 residues.